The sequence of this T cell receptor (beta chain) was determined in a study of T-cell memory formation after mild COVID-19. General study points: Pre-infection memory already had some responding clones, implying cross-reactive memory joined. The study found contracting CD4+ clones mainly in CM and EM and contracting CD8+ clones in EMRA.

This clonotype appeared a few times. Its antigen is still unknown. TCRdb ran MiXCR on the 5' RACE reads and lists one entry per CDR3 protein. The sample shows roughly 340,000 distinct CDR3 sequences, around a sixth of them seen only once. The CDR3 has 12 amino acids. Germline V gene lookup returns CDR1 SQVTM and CDR2 ANQGSEA. V lost 8 bases and J lost 0, with 10 bases in between. This chain connects TRBV29-1 to TRBJ1-1; D may be TRBD1 (5 bases). Sequencing used PBMCs or a T cell subset sorted from them (not recorded which). The TCR comes from a man aged 18-30 years who had mild COVID-19 (a few samples of this study predate the infection). Cell type and time point are not known. CDR3 nucleotide sequence: TGCAGCCTCCGGGGGGTGAACACTGAAGCTTTCTTT. Amino acids: CSLRGVNTEAFF. Full variable domain (missing parts from reference TRBV29-1 and TRBJ1-1): SAVISQKPSRDICQRGTSLTIQCQVDSQVTMMFWYRQQPGQSLTLIATANQGSEATYESGFVIDKFPISRPNLTFSTLTVSNMSPEDSSIYLCSLRGVNTEAFFGQGTRLTVV.